Sequencing of this T cell receptor beta chain was carried out in a study of T cell responses to AZD1222 COVID-19 vaccine. The CDR3 has 13 amino acids. V was pared by 4 bases and J by 5 bases, with 5 bases of the junction left unmatched. Germline lookup yields CDR1 SGHRS and CDR2 YFSETQ. Data came from immunoSEQ multiplex PCR; TCRdb stores just in-frame clones and leaves some out. The sample shows under 150,000 clones, 92% of them seen only once. The genes are TRBV5-1 and TRBJ1-2; 7 bases are a match to TRBD1. The source of this sequence is an adult who received the AZD1222 COVID-19 vaccine. The material was peripheral blood, obtained 28 days after the second AZD1222 dose. This chain's CDR3 is CASSPDRSYGYTF. Here the CDR3 DNA reads TGCGCCAGCAGCCCGGACAGGTCTTATGGCTACACCTTC.